This TCR beta chain was sequenced in a study of spatial heterogeneity in lung cancer. About the research overall: The donors, more than 55 patients with untreated early-stage non-small cell lung cancer, provided the samples. General observations from the study: Expanded tumor TCRs that were ubiquitous appeared in blood more at resection than follow-up.

This clonotype was detected a few times. As yet, its antigen is unknown. Germline-derived CDR1 and CDR2 are SEHNR and FQNEAQ (reference sequence). Trimming left V 0 bases short and J 9 bases short, with 18 bases between. The CDR3 is made up of 16 amino acids. Documented time point: blood at routine non-recurrence follow-up after resection. Sequencing was performed on whole RNA extracted from tumor and nontumor lung tissue, or from frozen PBMC, and the material was left unsorted. Each TCR cDNA molecule carried a unique molecular identifier. TCRdb fed the 5' RACE reads into MiXCR, producing one record per CDR3 protein. The data contain roughly 120,000 distinct CDR3 sequences, 9% to 15% of them singletons.

This material consisted of PBMCs, taken at follow-up. The origin of this receptor is a male donor with early-stage non-small cell lung cancer. This chain joins TRBV7-9 and TRBJ1-5, with a possible D match to TRBD1 (6 bases). The CDR3: CASSLAEGGRLVPQHF. In nucleotides, the CDR3 is TGTGCCAGCAGCTTAGCTGAAGGGGGGCGGCTCGTGCCCCAGCATTTT.